These T cell receptor beta chains were read from a single sample in a study of shared clonotypes between healthy human individuals. Libraries were prepared by immunoSEQ multiplex PCR; TCRdb keeps only in-frame clonotypes and omits some of them. The table lists 2 million to 2.5 million clones, 85% to 95% of them singletons, with approximately 0.41% in the top ten. The sample taken for sequencing was naive CD4+ T cells from PBMCs. These TCRs come from a young man in good health. Some clones in this sample may be carry-over from other donors' samples. Each CDR3 is given with its conserved first and last residue. D genes are given only for firm matches. Clone size is given for some rows only: seen once, a few or many times, or a class if the clone is expanded.

j_gene: TRBJ2-1
abundance: -
v_gene: TRBV1
d_gene: -
CDR3nt: TGCACCAGCAGCCAAGATAGGTATGGTGAGCAGTTCTTC
CDR3aa: CTSSQDRYGEQFF

j_gene: TRBJ2-7
abundance: -
v_gene: TRBV30
d_gene: -
CDR3nt: TGTGCCTGGGGCCCTTGGGAGCAGTACTTC
CDR3aa: CAWGPWEQYF

j_gene: TRBJ1-5
abundance: -
v_gene: TRBV5-1
d_gene: -
CDR3nt: TGCGCCAGCAGCCTACAGGGTGGTGGTCAGCCCCAGCATTTT
CDR3aa: CASSLQGGGQPQHF

j_gene: TRBJ2-1
abundance: -
v_gene: TRBV30
d_gene: TRBD2
CDR3nt: TGTGCCTGGAGAGGACTAGCGGGAGGTCATGAGCAGTTCTTC
CDR3aa: CAWRGLAGGHEQFF

j_gene: TRBJ2-5
abundance: -
v_gene: TRBV5-1
d_gene: -
CDR3nt: TGCGCCAGCTCCGAAATCGGGGAGACCCAGTACTTC
CDR3aa: CASSEIGETQYF

j_gene: TRBJ1-4
abundance: -
v_gene: TRBV2
d_gene: TRBD1
CDR3nt: TGTGCCAGCAGTGGACAGGGAAACGAAAAACTGTTTTTT
CDR3aa: CASSGQGNEKLFF

j_gene: TRBJ2-7
abundance: -
v_gene: TRBV28
d_gene: -
CDR3nt: TGTGCCAGCAGTTTACCCCCCTCCTACGAGCAGTACTTC
CDR3aa: CASSLPPSYEQYF

j_gene: TRBJ2-7
abundance: -
v_gene: TRBV5-1
d_gene: -
CDR3nt: TGCGCCAGCAGCTTGGTGGAATCCGCCGAGCAGTACTTC
CDR3aa: CASSLVESAEQYF

j_gene: TRBJ1-3
abundance: -
v_gene: TRBV5-8
d_gene: -
CDR3nt: TGTGCCAGCAGCTTGGGAGGGTATGGAAACACCATATATTTT
CDR3aa: CASSLGGYGNTIYF

j_gene: TRBJ2-7
abundance: -
v_gene: TRBV5-4
d_gene: TRBD1
CDR3nt: TGTGCCAGCAGCCTGGGTGGGACAGGGGCTTCCTACGAGCAGTACTTC
CDR3aa: CASSLGGTGASYEQYF

j_gene: TRBJ2-5
abundance: once
v_gene: TRBV9
d_gene: -
CDR3nt: TGTGCCAGCAGCGTAGGGGGTCCCCAGGCGCCCCAGTACTTC
CDR3aa: CASSVGGPQAPQYF

j_gene: TRBJ1-2
abundance: -
v_gene: TRBV15
d_gene: -
CDR3nt: TGTGCCACCAGCAGAGGGTTGGGAGGGGATGGCTACACCTTC
CDR3aa: CATSRGLGGDGYTF

j_gene: TRBJ2-7
abundance: -
v_gene: TRBV6-5
d_gene: TRBD2
CDR3nt: TGTGCCAGCAGTTTCCGAAAGACTAGCGGGAGTTACGAGCAGTACTTC
CDR3aa: CASSFRKTSGSYEQYF

j_gene: TRBJ1-4
abundance: -
v_gene: TRBV6-5
d_gene: -
CDR3nt: TGTGCCAGCAGTTTCAACAGGGTAGGGGAAAAACTGTTTTTT
CDR3aa: CASSFNRVGEKLFF

j_gene: TRBJ1-1
abundance: -
v_gene: TRBV10-2
d_gene: -
CDR3nt: TGCGCCAGCAGCGGTGGACAGAACCCGAACACTGAAGCTTTCTTT
CDR3aa: CASSGGQNPNTEAFF

j_gene: TRBJ2-1
abundance: once
v_gene: TRBV13
d_gene: TRBD2
CDR3nt: TGTGCCAGCAGCTTTCGGACTAGATCCTACAATGAGCAGTTCTTC
CDR3aa: CASSFRTRSYNEQFF

j_gene: TRBJ1-1
abundance: once
v_gene: TRBV5-1
d_gene: -
CDR3nt: TGCGCCAGCAGCTTGTATGGAGTGAACACTGAAGCTTTCTTT
CDR3aa: CASSLYGVNTEAFF

j_gene: TRBJ2-5
abundance: -
v_gene: TRBV19
d_gene: -
CDR3nt: TGTGCCAGCCGGGACCCGGGGGCCCAAGAGACCCAGTACTTC
CDR3aa: CASRDPGAQETQYF

j_gene: TRBJ2-3
abundance: -
v_gene: TRBV5-4
d_gene: -
CDR3nt: TGTGCCAGCAGCTTGATGGGGGATACGCAGTATTTT
CDR3aa: CASSLMGDTQYF

j_gene: TRBJ2-5
abundance: -
v_gene: TRBV7-2
d_gene: -
CDR3nt: TGTGCCAGCAGCTTAAAGGTGGGAGTGGACCTGCAAGAGACCCAGTACTTC
CDR3aa: CASSLKVGVDLQETQYF

j_gene: TRBJ1-1
abundance: -
v_gene: TRBV11-2
d_gene: -
CDR3nt: TGTGCCAGCAGTCAGGGGAACGACCGGAACACTGAAGCTTTCTTT
CDR3aa: CASSQGNDRNTEAFF

j_gene: TRBJ2-2
abundance: -
v_gene: TRBV28
d_gene: -
CDR3nt: TGTGCCAGCAGTTTATCAAAGCCCGGGGAGCTGTTTTTT
CDR3aa: CASSLSKPGELFF

j_gene: TRBJ1-2
abundance: -
v_gene: TRBV14
d_gene: -
CDR3nt: TGTGCCAGCAGCATCTACAGCGAAGGGTTTGGGGGCTACACCTTC
CDR3aa: CASSIYSEGFGGYTF

j_gene: TRBJ2-7
abundance: once
v_gene: TRBV28
d_gene: -
CDR3nt: TGTGCCAGCAGCCTGCCCGGGACACTGACCTACGAGCAGTACTTC
CDR3aa: CASSLPGTLTYEQYF

j_gene: TRBJ2-1
abundance: -
v_gene: TRBV5-6
d_gene: -
CDR3nt: TGTGCCAGCAGCTTGGGGCCTAGCTTCTACAATGAGCAGTTCTTC
CDR3aa: CASSLGPSFYNEQFF

j_gene: TRBJ2-5
abundance: -
v_gene: TRBV4-1
d_gene: -
CDR3nt: TGCGCCAGCAGCACGGCCCTCCCGGAGACCCAGTACTTC
CDR3aa: CASSTALPETQYF

j_gene: TRBJ2-3
abundance: -
v_gene: TRBV5-1
d_gene: -
CDR3nt: TGCGCCAGCAGCCGAGGACAGAGCACAGATACGCAGTATTTT
CDR3aa: CASSRGQSTDTQYF

j_gene: TRBJ2-1
abundance: -
v_gene: TRBV7-8
d_gene: TRBD2
CDR3nt: TGTGCCAGCAGCTTAGTTAGGACTAGCGGGCTGGGCCCCAATCATGAGCAGTTCTTC
CDR3aa: CASSLVRTSGLGPNHEQFF

j_gene: TRBJ2-7
abundance: -
v_gene: TRBV4-2
d_gene: TRBD2
CDR3nt: TGTGCCAGCAGCCAAGCCGGAGGAGCGGGAGGCTACGAGCAGTACTTC
CDR3aa: CASSQAGGAGGYEQYF

j_gene: TRBJ2-1
abundance: -
v_gene: TRBV9
d_gene: TRBD2
CDR3nt: TGTGCCAGCACAAGAGGCGGGGAGGGTGGTGAGCAGTTCTTC
CDR3aa: CASTRGGEGGEQFF

j_gene: TRBJ1-4
abundance: -
v_gene: TRBV6-1
d_gene: -
CDR3nt: TGTGCCAGCAGTGTTGGACAGAGTCTTAATGAAAAGCTGTTTTTT
CDR3aa: CASSVGQSLNEKLFF

j_gene: TRBJ1-2
abundance: -
v_gene: TRBV9
d_gene: TRBD1
CDR3nt: TGTGCCAGCAGCGTGGACAGGGGAAACTATGGCTACACCTTC
CDR3aa: CASSVDRGNYGYTF

j_gene: TRBJ2-1
abundance: -
v_gene: TRBV5-1
d_gene: TRBD2
CDR3nt: TGCGCCAGCAGCTTGGCCGGACTAGGGGAGAATGAGCAGTTCTTC
CDR3aa: CASSLAGLGENEQFF

j_gene: TRBJ2-1
abundance: once
v_gene: TRBV7-9
d_gene: TRBD2
CDR3nt: TGTGCCAGCAGCCCAGCGGGGCCTGTGGGAAAGCAGTTCTTC
CDR3aa: CASSPAGPVGKQFF

j_gene: TRBJ1-4
abundance: -
v_gene: TRBV27
d_gene: TRBD1
CDR3nt: TGTGCCAGCAGCCTACAGGGGGCCGGTGAAAAACTGTTTTTT
CDR3aa: CASSLQGAGEKLFF

j_gene: TRBJ2-3
abundance: once
v_gene: TRBV9
d_gene: -
CDR3nt: TGTGCCAGCAGCGTAGGGGGGACTCCCAGCACAGATACGCAGTATTTT
CDR3aa: CASSVGGTPSTDTQYF

j_gene: TRBJ2-5
abundance: once
v_gene: TRBV5-1
d_gene: TRBD2
CDR3nt: TGCGCCAGCAATCGGGCGGGAGGAGGGGAGACCCAGTACTTC
CDR3aa: CASNRAGGGETQYF

j_gene: TRBJ2-1
abundance: once
v_gene: TRBV19
d_gene: TRBD2
CDR3nt: TGTGCCAGTAGTATAGACTCGGGACTAGCCGATGAGCAGTTCTTC
CDR3aa: CASSIDSGLADEQFF

j_gene: TRBJ1-1
abundance: once
v_gene: TRBV28
d_gene: -
CDR3nt: TGTGCCAGCACTACGCCCCCTGGGCGGGCGGGGCCTGAAGCTTTCTTT
CDR3aa: CASTTPPGRAGPEAFF

j_gene: TRBJ1-5
abundance: -
v_gene: TRBV6-6
d_gene: -
CDR3nt: TGTGCCAGCAGTTACTCGAGTGACCAGCCCCAGCATTTT
CDR3aa: CASSYSSDQPQHF

j_gene: TRBJ2-1
abundance: -
v_gene: TRBV19
d_gene: TRBD2
CDR3nt: TGTGCCAGTAGGGGTTCTAGCGGGTCTTACAATGAGCAGTTCTTC
CDR3aa: CASRGSSGSYNEQFF